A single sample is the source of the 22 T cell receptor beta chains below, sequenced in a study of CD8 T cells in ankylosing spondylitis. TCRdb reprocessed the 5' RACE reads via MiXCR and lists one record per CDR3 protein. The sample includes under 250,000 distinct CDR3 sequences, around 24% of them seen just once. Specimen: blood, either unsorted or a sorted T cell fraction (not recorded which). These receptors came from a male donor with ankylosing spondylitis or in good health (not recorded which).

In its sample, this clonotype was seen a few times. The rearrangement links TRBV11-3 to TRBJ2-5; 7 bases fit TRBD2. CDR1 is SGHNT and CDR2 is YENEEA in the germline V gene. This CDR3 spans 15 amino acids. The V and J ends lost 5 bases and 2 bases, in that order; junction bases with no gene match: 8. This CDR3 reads CASSRRRGVQETQYF. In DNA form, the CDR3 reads TGTGCCAGCAGCCGTCGTCGGGGGGTGCAAGAGACCCAGTACTTC.

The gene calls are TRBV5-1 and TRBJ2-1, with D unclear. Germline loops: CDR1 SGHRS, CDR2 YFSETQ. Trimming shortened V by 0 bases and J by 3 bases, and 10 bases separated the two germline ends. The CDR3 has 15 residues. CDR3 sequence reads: CASSLALGNYNEQFF. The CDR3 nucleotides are TGCGCCAGCAGCTTGGCCCTAGGAAACTACAATGAGCAGTTCTTC.

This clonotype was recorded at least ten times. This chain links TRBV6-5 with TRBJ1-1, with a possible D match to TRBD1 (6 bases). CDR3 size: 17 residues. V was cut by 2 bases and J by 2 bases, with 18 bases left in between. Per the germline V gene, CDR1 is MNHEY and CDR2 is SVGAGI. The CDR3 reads CASSYGQRVTSNTEAFF. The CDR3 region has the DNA TGTGCCAGCAGTTACGGACAGCGGGTTACCTCAAACACTGAAGCTTTCTTT.

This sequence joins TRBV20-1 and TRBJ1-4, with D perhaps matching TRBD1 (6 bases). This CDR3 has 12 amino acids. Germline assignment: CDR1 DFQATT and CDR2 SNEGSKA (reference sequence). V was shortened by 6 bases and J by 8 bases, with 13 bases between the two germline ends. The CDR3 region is CSASQGLEKLFF. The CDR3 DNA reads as TGCAGTGCGTCTCAGGGGCTCGAAAAACTGTTTTTT.

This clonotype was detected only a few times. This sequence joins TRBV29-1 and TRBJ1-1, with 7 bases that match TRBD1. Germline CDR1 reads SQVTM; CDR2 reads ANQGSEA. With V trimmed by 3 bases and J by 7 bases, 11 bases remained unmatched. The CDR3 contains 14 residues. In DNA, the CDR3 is TGCAGCGTTGAGATCGTCCAGGGGGACTTTGAAGCTTTCTTT. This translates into CSVEIVQGDFEAFF.

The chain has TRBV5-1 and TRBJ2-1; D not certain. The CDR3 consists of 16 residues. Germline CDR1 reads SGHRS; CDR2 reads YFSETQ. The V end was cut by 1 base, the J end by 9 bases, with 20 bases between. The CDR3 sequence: CASSLRSSIAFGEQFF. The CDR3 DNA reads TGCGCCAGCAGCTTGAGATCGAGCATCGCTTTTGGTGAGCAGTTCTTC.

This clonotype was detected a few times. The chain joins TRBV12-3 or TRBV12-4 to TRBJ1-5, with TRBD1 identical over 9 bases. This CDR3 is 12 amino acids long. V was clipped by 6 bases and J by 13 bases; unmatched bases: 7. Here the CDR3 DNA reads TGTGCCAGCAGGGAGACAGGGGGAAAACAGCATTTT. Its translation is CASRETGGKQHF.

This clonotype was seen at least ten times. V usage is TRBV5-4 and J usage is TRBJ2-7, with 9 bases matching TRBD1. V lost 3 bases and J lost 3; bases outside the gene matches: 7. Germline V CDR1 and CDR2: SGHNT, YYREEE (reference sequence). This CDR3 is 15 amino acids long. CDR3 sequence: CASSSGQGPDYEQYF. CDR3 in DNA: TGTGCCAGCAGCTCGGGACAGGGCCCCGACTACGAGCAGTACTTC. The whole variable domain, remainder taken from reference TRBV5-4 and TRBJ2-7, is ETGVTQSPTHLIKTRGQQVTLRCSSQSGHNTVSWYQQALGQGPQFIFQYYREEENGRGNFPPRFSGLQFPNYSSELNVNALELDDSALYLCASSSGQGPDYEQYFGPGTRLTVT.

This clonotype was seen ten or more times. The CDR3 coding sequence is TGTGCCATCAGTGAGGGGTCGGGGGAAAAACTGTTTTTT. Its protein is CAISEGSGEKLFF. The chain links TRBV10-3 to TRBJ1-4, with no clear D. V was shortened by 2 bases and J by 8 bases, with 9 bases between the two germline ends. Germline CDR1 reads ENHRY; CDR2 reads SYGVKD. The CDR3 spans 13 residues.

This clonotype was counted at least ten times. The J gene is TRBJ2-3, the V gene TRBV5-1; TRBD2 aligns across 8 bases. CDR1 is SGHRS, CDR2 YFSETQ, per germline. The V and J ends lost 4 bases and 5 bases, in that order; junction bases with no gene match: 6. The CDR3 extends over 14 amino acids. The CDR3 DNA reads TGCGCCAGCAGCACAGCGGGAGCCGGAGATACGCAGTATTTT. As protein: CASSTAGAGDTQYF.

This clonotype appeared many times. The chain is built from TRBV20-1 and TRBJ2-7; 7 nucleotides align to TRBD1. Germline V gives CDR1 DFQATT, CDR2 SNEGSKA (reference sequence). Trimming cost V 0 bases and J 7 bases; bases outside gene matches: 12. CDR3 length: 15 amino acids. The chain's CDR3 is CSARDPRDSQEEQYF. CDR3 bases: TGCAGTGCTAGAGACCCACGGGACAGCCAAGAGGAGCAGTACTTC.

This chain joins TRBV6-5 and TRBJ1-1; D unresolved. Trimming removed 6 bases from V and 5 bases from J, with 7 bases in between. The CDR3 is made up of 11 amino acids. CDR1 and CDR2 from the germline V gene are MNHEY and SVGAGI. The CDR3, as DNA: TGTGCCAGCAGGGGTCCGACTGAAGCTTTCTTT. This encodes CASRGPTEAFF.

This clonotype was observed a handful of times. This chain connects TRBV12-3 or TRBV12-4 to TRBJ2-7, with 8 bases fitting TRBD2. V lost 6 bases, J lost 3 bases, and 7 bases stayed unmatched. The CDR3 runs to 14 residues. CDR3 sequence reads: CASRVAGSYYEQYF. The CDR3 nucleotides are TGTGCCAGCAGGGTAGCGGGGTCCTACTACGAGCAGTACTTC.

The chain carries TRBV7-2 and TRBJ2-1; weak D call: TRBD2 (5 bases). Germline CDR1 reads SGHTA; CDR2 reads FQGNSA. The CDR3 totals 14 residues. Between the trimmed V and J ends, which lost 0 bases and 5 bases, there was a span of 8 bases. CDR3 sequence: CASSLASANNEQFF. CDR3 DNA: TGTGCCAGCAGCTTAGCTAGCGCGAACAATGAGCAGTTCTTC.

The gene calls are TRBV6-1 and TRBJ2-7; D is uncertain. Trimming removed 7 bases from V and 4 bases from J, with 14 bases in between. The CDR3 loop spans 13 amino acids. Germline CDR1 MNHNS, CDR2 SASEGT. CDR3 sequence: CASTNPTGYEQYF. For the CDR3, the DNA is TGTGCCAGCACCAATCCCACGGGTTACGAGCAGTACTTC.

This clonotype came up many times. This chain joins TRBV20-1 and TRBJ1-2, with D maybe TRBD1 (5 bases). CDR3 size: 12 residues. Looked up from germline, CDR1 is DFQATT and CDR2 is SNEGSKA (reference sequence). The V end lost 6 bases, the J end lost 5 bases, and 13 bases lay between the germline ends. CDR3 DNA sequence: TGCAGTGCCGAATTCACAGGATATGGCTACACCTTC. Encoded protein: CSAEFTGYGYTF.

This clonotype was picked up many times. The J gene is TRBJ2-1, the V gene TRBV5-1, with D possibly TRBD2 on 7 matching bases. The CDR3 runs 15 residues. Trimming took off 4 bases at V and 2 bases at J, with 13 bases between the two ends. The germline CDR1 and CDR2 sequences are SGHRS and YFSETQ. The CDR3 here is CASSPGGATYNEQFF. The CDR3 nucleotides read TGCGCCAGCAGCCCTGGGGGGGCCACCTACAATGAGCAGTTCTTC.

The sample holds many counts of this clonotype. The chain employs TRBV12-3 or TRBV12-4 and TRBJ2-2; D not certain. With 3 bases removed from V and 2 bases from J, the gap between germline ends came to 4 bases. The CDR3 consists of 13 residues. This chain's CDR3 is CASSLLNTGELFF. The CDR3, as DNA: TGTGCCAGCAGTTTGCTTAACACCGGGGAGCTGTTTTTT.

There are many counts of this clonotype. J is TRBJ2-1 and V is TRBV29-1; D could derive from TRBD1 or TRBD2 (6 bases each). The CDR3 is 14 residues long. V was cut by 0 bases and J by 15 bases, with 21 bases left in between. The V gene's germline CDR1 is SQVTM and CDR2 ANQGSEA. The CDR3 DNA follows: TGCAGCGTTGAAGATCTTCCCGGGGGCCTAACCCCGTTCTTC. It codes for CSVEDLPGGLTPFF.

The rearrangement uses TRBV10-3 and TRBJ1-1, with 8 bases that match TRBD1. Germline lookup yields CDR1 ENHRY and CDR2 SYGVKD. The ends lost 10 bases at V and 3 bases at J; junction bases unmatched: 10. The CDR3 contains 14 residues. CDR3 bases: TGTGCCACGTCCATCAGGGGGCCGGACACTGAAGCTTTCTTT. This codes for CATSIRGPDTEAFF.

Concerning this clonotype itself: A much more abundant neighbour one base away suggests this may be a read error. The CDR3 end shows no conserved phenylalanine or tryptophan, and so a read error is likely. In DNA, the CDR3 is TGCAGTGCTAGAGATGGATCTATCACTGAAGCTTTCTAT. Its protein product is CSARDGSITEAFY. This chain links TRBV20-1 with TRBJ1-1; D not certain. V lost 0 bases to trimming and J lost 4 bases, with 9 bases between them. Germline assignment: CDR1 DFQATT and CDR2 SNEGSKA (reference sequence). The CDR3 covers 13 residues.

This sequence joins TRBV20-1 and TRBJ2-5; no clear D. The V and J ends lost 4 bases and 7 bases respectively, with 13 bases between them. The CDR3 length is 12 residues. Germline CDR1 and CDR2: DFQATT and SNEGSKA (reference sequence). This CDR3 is CSAKRGFGTQYF. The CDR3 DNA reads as TGCAGTGCTAAGAGAGGCTTCGGGACCCAGTACTTC.